Listed below are T cell receptor beta chains from one sample, sequenced in a study of human T cells and chemical hapten exposure. TCRdb processed the RACE reads anew with MiXCR; each CDR3 protein has one entry. This sample yields about 40,000 distinct CDR3 sequences, of which over 9.5% are seen a single time; approximately 5.9% belongs to the top ten. Here the sequenced sample was whole blood, taken in connection with sensitization to the hapten diphenylcyclopropenone (DPC). The receptors come from a man aged 25-40 years with alopecia areata. Some clones in this sample may be carry-over from other donors' samples. Both conserved end residues are part of each CDR3. The D gene is left open where the match is weak. The size of a clone is reported for some rows only, either as once, few or many, or as a class for expanded clones.

j_call d_call v_call clone_size cdr3_nt cdr3_aa
TRBJ2-1 TRBD2 TRBV7-6 many TGTGCCAGCAGCTTAGCTAGCGGGGGCCCCTACAATGAGCAGTTCTTC CASSLASGGPYNEQFF
TRBJ1-5 - TRBV5-1 many TGCGCCAGCAGCGAGGGAGGGGTCGGCAATCAGCCCCAGCATTTT CASSEGGVGNQPQHF
TRBJ2-3 TRBD1 TRBV19 many TGTGCCAGTGCAGGGGGCGCCGGGACAGATACGCAGTATTTT CASAGGAGTDTQYF
TRBJ1-6 TRBD1 TRBV19 many TGTGCCAGTAGTCTTAACCGGGACAGGTCCTATAATTCACCCCTCCACTTT CASSLNRDRSYNSPLHF
TRBJ2-5 TRBD2 TRBV6-6 many TGTGCCAGCAGTGGCCCTAGCGGGGGGGCCCAAGAGACCCAGTACTTC CASSGPSGGAQETQYF
TRBJ2-5 - TRBV11-1 - TGTGCCAGCAGCTTGGACAGTCCACAGACCCAGTACTTC CASSLDSPQTQYF
TRBJ1-1 TRBD1 TRBV28 - TGTGCCAGCAGGGGACAGACATCGAACACTGAAGCTTTCTTT CASRGQTSNTEAFF
TRBJ2-1 - TRBV5-6 many TGTGCCAGCCATGTAAGCTCGGGTGAGCAGTTCTTC CASHVSSGEQFF
TRBJ2-2 - TRBV29-1 few TGCAGCGTTGGAAGCCTCGGGGAGCTGTTTTTT CSVGSLGELFF
TRBJ2-5 TRBD2 TRBV2 few TGTGCCAGCAGGGGACTAGCAGAGACCCAGTACTTC CASRGLAETQYF
TRBJ1-6 - TRBV30 - TGTGCCTGGAGTCTCGTTCAGGGATCCCTCCACTTT CAWSLVQGSLHF
TRBJ2-2 - TRBV12-3/TRBV12-4 many TGTGCCAGCAGTTTTTTTAGTAAGGGTAGGAACACCGGGGAGCTGTTTTTT CASSFFSKGRNTGELFF
TRBJ2-1 - TRBV2 once TGTGCCAGCAGTGAAGCCTCCGGCGATGAGCAGTTCTTC CASSEASGDEQFF
TRBJ2-3 - TRBV10-3 few TGTGCCATCGGCCTCACAGATACGCAGTATTTT CAIGLTDTQYF
TRBJ1-2 - TRBV4-3 many TGCGCCAGCAGCCAACCCGACACGGACTATGGCTACACCTTC CASSQPDTDYGYTF
TRBJ1-2 - TRBV7-9 many TGTGCCAGCAGCTTACATTATGGCTACACCTTC CASSLHYGYTF
TRBJ1-5 - TRBV6-1 few TGTGCCAGCAGTGAAGATGGGGGCAATCAGCCCCAGCATTTT CASSEDGGNQPQHF
TRBJ1-5 - TRBV11-2 - TGTGCCAGCAGCTTAGATACGGGGAATCAGCCCCAGCATTTT CASSLDTGNQPQHF
TRBJ2-2 - TRBV6-2/TRBV6-3 - TGTGCCAGCAACTCTCGGACCTCGATCACCGGGGAGCTGTTTTTT CASNSRTSITGELFF
TRBJ2-3 TRBD2 TRBV7-9 few TGTGCCAGCAGCTATCCCGTAGCGGGAGTCGAAGATACGCAGTATTTT CASSYPVAGVEDTQYF
TRBJ1-1 - TRBV12-3/TRBV12-4 few TGTGCCAGCACTACCCAGCCTGGGAACACTGAAGCTTTCTTT CASTTQPGNTEAFF
TRBJ1-6 TRBD1 TRBV25-1 many TGTGCCAGCAGTGAAGCAGGGGGGGTTTCACCCCTCCACTTT CASSEAGGVSPLHF
TRBJ1-2 TRBD1 TRBV29-1 many TGCAGCGTTGAAGGGGACAGGGACGGGGCTAACTATGGCTACACCTTC CSVEGDRDGANYGYTF
TRBJ2-5 - TRBV11-2 many TGTGCCAGCAGCCGACTGAGAAACTGGGAGACCCAGTACTTC CASSRLRNWETQYF
TRBJ2-1 TRBD2 TRBV6-1 many TGTGCCAGCAGTGAAGCCGAGCGGGGTGTTTCTTACAATGAGCAGTTCTTC CASSEAERGVSYNEQFF
TRBJ2-1 TRBD2 TRBV5-1 - TGCGCCAGCAGCTCGCCTTCCGGGACTAGGCCCTACAATGAGCAGTTCTTC CASSSPSGTRPYNEQFF
TRBJ2-5 - TRBV6-1 - TGTGCCAGCAGTAAATGGGGTCAAGAGACCCAGTACTTC CASSKWGQETQYF
TRBJ2-2 - TRBV12-3/TRBV12-4 many TGTGCCAGCACCTCGACAGGCCGAGTTGGCACCGGGGAGCTGTTTTTT CASTSTGRVGTGELFF
TRBJ2-7 - TRBV20-1 many TGCAGTGCTAGGCGGGACTTGAGCTCCTACGAGCAGTACTTC CSARRDLSSYEQYF
TRBJ1-4 TRBD1 TRBV5-1 - TGCGCCAGCAGCTTGGAGGCGGGACAGGGCGATCAACTGTTTTTT CASSLEAGQGDQLFF
TRBJ2-1 TRBD1 TRBV25-1 many TGTGCCAGCAGTGAAGACAGGGCCTACAATGAGCAGTTCTTC CASSEDRAYNEQFF